The sequence of this TCR beta chain was determined in a study of T cell changes during pregnancy in multiple sclerosis. Sequencing used immunoSEQ multiplex PCR; TCRdb keeps in-frame clones, though not all of them. The data hold tens of thousands of clones, with 85% to 95% observed a single time. The V gene end was trimmed by 0 bases and the J gene end by 3 bases; junction bases not matched to a gene: 8. CDR3 length equals 18 residues. CDR1 SGHRS and CDR2 YFSETQ come from the germline V gene. The clonotype comes from a female donor in good health, enrolled as a control in a pregnancy study. The specimen was peripheral blood, collected in the third trimester of pregnancy. This rearrangement joins TRBV5-1 to TRBJ2-3; TRBD2 matches at 12 bases. CDR3 sequence reads: CASSLDPTGTSGTDTQYF. The CDR3 coding sequence is TGCGCCAGCAGCTTGGACCCAACCGGGACTAGCGGGACAGATACGCAGTATTTT.